These 19 T cell receptor beta chains originate from one sample sequenced in a study of early T cells in non-severe SARS-CoV-2 infection. TCRdb itself ran the 5' RACE reads through MiXCR, one entry per CDR3 protein. This table holds 20,000 to 25,000 distinct CDR3 sequences, about 4.5% found once. Material: whole blood. Receptors originate from an adult who was a healthcare worker with PCR-confirmed SARS-CoV-2 infection or an uninfected control (not recorded which).

At least ten counts were recorded for this clonotype. This rearrangement joins TRBV19 to TRBJ2-7; the match to TRBD2 covers 8 bases. The junction had 7 bases not matched to a gene; V was cut back by 3 bases and J by 0 bases. This CDR3 has 16 amino acids. The germline gives CDR1 LNHDA, CDR2 SQIVND (reference sequence). Written as DNA, the CDR3 is TGTGCCAGTAGTATTAGCGGGATAGACTCCTCCTACGAGCAGTACTTC. It specifies CASSISGIDSSYEQYF.

The V call is TRBV9, the J call TRBJ2-1, with 12 bases fitting TRBD2. In germline, CDR1 is SGDLS, CDR2 YYNGEE. This CDR3 is 15 amino acids long. Trimming at V came to 4 bases and at J to 9 bases, leaving 8 bases not matched to a gene. This chain's CDR3 is CASSPTSGRRGEQFF. CDR3 DNA: TGTGCCAGCAGCCCCACTAGCGGGAGGAGGGGTGAGCAGTTCTTC.

This clonotype has only a few counts. V is TRBV7-9 and J is TRBJ1-1, with 8 nucleotides matching TRBD1. This CDR3 is built from 12 residues. V shed 3 bases, J shed 8 bases, and the junction held 2 bases outside the gene matches. Germline loops: CDR1 SEHNR, CDR2 FQNEAQ (reference sequence). The CDR3 is CASSFGQGEAFF. The CDR3 bases are TGTGCCAGCAGCTTTGGACAGGGAGAAGCTTTCTTT. The entire variable domain, with the rest obtained from reference TRBV7-9 and TRBJ1-1, is as follows: DTGVSQNPRHKITKRGQNVTFRCDPISEHNRLYWYRQTLGQGPEFLTYFQNEAQLEKSRLLSDRFSAERPKGSFSTLEIQRTEQGDSAMYLCASSFGQGEAFFGQGTRLTVV.

The CDR3 protein is CASSQDTPGGGYGYTF. In DNA, the CDR3 is TGCGCCAGCAGCCAAGATACGCCAGGGGGTGGCTATGGCTACACCTTC. This rearrangement joins TRBV4-3 to TRBJ1-2; 7 nucleotides align to TRBD1. The CDR3 has 16 amino acids. In germline, CDR1 is LGHNA, CDR2 YSLEER. The V segment lost 0 bases and the J segment 4 bases; nucleotides outside the gene matches: 8.

This clonotype was recorded many times. This rearrangement joins TRBV5-8 to TRBJ2-3; TRBD2 matches 8 bases. Germline CDR1 and CDR2: SGHTS and YDEGEE. CDR3 length: 14 amino acids. The junction had 2 bases not matched to a gene; V was cut back by 1 base and J by 4 bases. CDR3 sequence (DNA): TGTGCCAGCAGCTTGTCGGGGGGGCCAGATACGCAGTATTTT. Translation gives CASSLSGGPDTQYF.

This clonotype was observed at least ten times. The V call is TRBV12-3 or TRBV12-4, the J call TRBJ1-5, with D possibly being TRBD1 (6 bases). The CDR3 extends over 17 amino acids. V was clipped by 7 bases and J by 0 bases, with 19 bases between them. The CDR3 is CASTLSGRGFSNQPQHF. The CDR3 DNA reads as TGTGCCAGCACCCTATCTGGCAGGGGTTTTAGCAATCAGCCCCAGCATTTT.

This clonotype was observed at least ten times. The V gene is TRBV6-2 or TRBV6-3, the J gene TRBJ1-1; D is uncertain. The V gene lost 8 bases and the J gene lost 6 bases, with 10 bases spanning the gap. The CDR3 covers 11 residues. The germline V gene has CDR1 MNHEY and CDR2 SVGEGT. As DNA, the CDR3 is TGTGCCAGCGGGAACATGGCTGAAGCTTTCTTT. Its translation: CASGNMAEAFF.

This clonotype was picked up a small number of times. The J gene is TRBJ2-7, the V gene TRBV6-1, with D tentatively TRBD1 (5 bases). This CDR3 is 13 amino acids long. Germline V gene data show CDR1 as MNHNS and CDR2 as SASEGT. The V and J ends lost 4 bases and 2 bases respectively, with 9 bases between them. CDR3 in amino acids: CASSVDSTYEQYF. The CDR3 bases are TGTGCCAGCAGTGTCGACAGTACCTACGAGCAGTACTTC.

This clonotype was counted many times. The chain is built from TRBV7-9 and TRBJ2-3; 11 positions match TRBD2. The junction had 18 bases not matched to a gene; V was cut back by 5 bases and J by 2 bases. CDR3 size: 20 residues. CDR1 is SEHNR and CDR2 is FQNEAQ in the germline V gene (reference sequence). The CDR3 reads CASSPSGTSGLGVITDTQYF. The CDR3 DNA is TGTGCCAGCAGCCCAAGCGGGACTAGCGGCCTTGGAGTCATCACAGATACGCAGTATTTT.

Ten or more counts support this clonotype. The chain has TRBV9 and TRBJ2-1; D possibly corresponds to TRBD2 (6 bases). CDR1 is SGDLS and CDR2 is YYNGEE in the germline V gene. CDR3 length: 16 residues. Trimming stripped 0 bases from V and 2 bases from J, with 12 bases between. The CDR3 coding sequence is TGTGCCAGCAGCGTAGAGAGGGCTAGCGCCTACAATGAGCAGTTCTTC. Translated, it gives CASSVERASAYNEQFF.

This clonotype was counted many times. The gene calls are TRBV2 and TRBJ2-1, with no clear D. In germline, CDR1 is SNHLY, CDR2 FYNNEI. The CDR3 sequence is 13 residues long. Trimming took 6 bases from V and 6 from J, leaving 12 bases between them. The CDR3 nucleotides read TGTGCCAGCAGCCAAGGCTGGAGCAATGAGCAGTTCTTC. Amino acids: CASSQGWSNEQFF. The full variable domain, its missing parts supplied by reference TRBV2 and TRBJ2-1, is EPEVTQTPSHQVTQMGQEVILRCVPISNHLYFYWYRQILGQKVEFLVSFYNNEISEKSEIFDDQFSVERPDGSNFTLKIRSTKLEDSAMYFCASSQGWSNEQFFGPGTRLTVL.

There are many counts of this clonotype. V usage is TRBV7-3 and J usage is TRBJ2-1, with a weak D call TRBD1 (5 bases). The CDR3 runs to 15 residues. CDR1 SGHTA and CDR2 FQGTGA come from the germline V gene. Deletions cut 2 bases from V and 6 bases from J, with 14 bases between. The DNA of the CDR3 is TGTGCCAGCAGCTTAGCGGCAGGGATGAGCAATGAGCAGTTCTTC. It translates to CASSLAAGMSNEQFF. The variable domain in full, with the rest retrieved from reference TRBV7-3 and TRBJ2-1, is GAGVSQTPSNKVTEKGKYVELRCDPISGHTALYWYRQSLGQGPEFLIYFQGTGAADDSGLPNDRFFAVRPEGSVSTLKIQRTERGDSAVYLCASSLAAGMSNEQFFGPGTRLTVL.

In this sample, this clonotype turned up many times. The chain couples TRBV2 to TRBJ2-3; 7 nucleotides line up with TRBD2. Germline V gives CDR1 SNHLY, CDR2 FYNNEI. V lost 2 bases and J lost 0; bases outside the gene matches: 5. This CDR3 has 16 amino acids. The CDR3 protein is CASSEWASGSTDTQYF. CDR3 DNA sequence: TGTGCCAGCAGTGAATGGGCTAGCGGAAGCACAGATACGCAGTATTTT.

In its sample, this clonotype ranks as medium-sized. This chain uses TRBV20-1 with TRBJ2-7; 8 bases are a match to TRBD1. Germline V gene sequence: CDR1 DFQATT, CDR2 SNEGSKA (reference sequence). This CDR3 contains 16 residues. Trimming at V came to 4 bases and at J to 4 bases, leaving 15 bases not matched to a gene. The CDR3 spells CSANPGVGQALYEQYF. CDR3 sequence (DNA): TGCAGTGCTAACCCCGGGGTGGGACAGGCACTTTACGAGCAGTACTTC.

This chain uses TRBV20-1 with TRBJ2-3; D perhaps matches TRBD2 (7 bases). Germline CDR1 and CDR2: DFQATT and SNEGSKA (reference sequence). V lost 0 bases to trimming and J lost 0 bases, with 13 bases between them. This CDR3 has 16 residues. CDR3 residues: CSARDRGGASTDTQYF. As DNA, the CDR3 is TGCAGTGCTAGAGATCGAGGGGGGGCGAGCACAGATACGCAGTATTTT.

V is TRBV6-2 or TRBV6-3 and J is TRBJ2-3; 12 bases align to TRBD2. V shed 3 bases and J 4 bases; nucleotides not matched to a gene: 8. Germline V gene data show CDR1 as MNHEY and CDR2 as SVGEGT. The CDR3 has 17 amino acids. The CDR3 spells CASSYRASGGAADTQYF. CDR3 sequence (DNA): TGTGCCAGCAGTTATCGGGCTAGCGGGGGGGCCGCAGATACGCAGTATTTT.

This clonotype has more than one count but fewer than ten. This chain connects TRBV28 to TRBJ2-1; 10 nucleotides agree with TRBD2. V shed 4 bases and J 2 bases; nucleotides not matched to a gene: 8. Per germline, CDR1 MDHEN and CDR2 SYDVKM. CDR3 size: 17 residues. As DNA, the CDR3 is TGTGCCAGCAGTTACCCCCTTGGACTAGCGGCCTACAATGAGCAGTTCTTC. Amino acid sequence: CASSYPLGLAAYNEQFF.

Ten or more counts support this clonotype. The V gene is TRBV11-2, the J gene TRBJ2-3, with 7 bases identical to TRBD2. CDR3 length equals 16 residues. Germline V gene sequence: CDR1 SGHAT, CDR2 FQNNGV. The trim removed 5 bases at V and 1 base at J, leaving 9 bases unmatched. The DNA for the CDR3 is TGTGCCAGCAGCCCGGACCCTAGCGGTGGCACAGATACGCAGTATTTT. Its translation is CASSPDPSGGTDTQYF.

In this sample, this clonotype turned up many times. The chain's CDR3 is CASSQLAGGSYNEQFF. CDR3 nucleotides: TGTGCCAGCAGCCAACTAGCGGGAGGCTCCTACAATGAGCAGTTCTTC. V and J are TRBV4-2 and TRBJ2-1, with 11 bases identical to TRBD2. Germline V gene data show CDR1 as LGHNA and CDR2 as YNFKEQ. V trimming: 2 bases; J trimming: 0 bases; junction bases outside the gene matches: 0. This CDR3 is built from 16 residues.